Each of the 8 T cell receptor beta chains below was sequenced from the same sample in a study of T cell responses to AZD1222 COVID-19 vaccine. Sequenced by immunoSEQ multiplex PCR; TCRdb stores in-frame clones only, minus some. The sample consists of approximately 140,000 clones, around 93% of them appearing once. The source material was peripheral blood, sampled on day 0 of AZD1222 vaccination. These receptors all come from an adult in good health.

The chain combines TRBV19 with TRBJ2-5; D may be TRBD1 or TRBD2 (5 bases each). This CDR3 comprises 12 residues. V was pared by 1 base and J by 10 bases, with 10 bases between. Germline V CDR1 and CDR2: LNHDA, SQIVND (reference sequence). The CDR3 protein is CASSIVGRRQYF. CDR3 nucleotide sequence: TGTGCCAGTAGTATAGTGGGACGACGCCAGTACTTC. Full variable domain (outside the CDR3, taken from reference TRBV19 and TRBJ2-5): DGGITQSPKYLFRKEGQNVTLSCEQNLNHDAMYWYRQDPGQGLRLIYYSQIVNDFQKGDIAEGYSVSREKKESFPLTVTSAQKNPTAFYLCASSIVGRRQYFGPGTRLLVL.

The chain couples TRBV5-3 to TRBJ2-2; the D gene is possibly TRBD2 (6 bases). TRBV5-3 is classed as an ORF, of uncertain function. The V end lost 0 bases, the J end lost 6 bases, and 27 bases lay between the germline ends. This CDR3 has 20 amino acids. The CDR3 DNA reads as TGTGCCAGAAGCTTGGAAGGAGGGAGACGAACCAGAACCTTGGCCGGGGAGCTGTTTTTT. Translated: CARSLEGGRRTRTLAGELFF.

This rearrangement joins TRBV5-1 to TRBJ2-7; D is ambiguous. There are 17 residues in the CDR3. The V gene lost 5 bases and the J gene lost 0 bases, with 21 bases spanning the gap. Germline CDR1 reads SGHRS; CDR2 reads YFSETQ. The CDR3 reads CASSFRTELTPSYEQYF. Here the CDR3 DNA reads TGCGCCAGCAGTTTCCGGACGGAATTAACCCCCTCCTACGAGCAGTACTTC.

Note on this clone: The sample has other DNA sequences that encode this CDR3 too. The CDR3 bases are TGTGCCAGCAGCGTAGTAGCGGGAGGGTACAATGAGCAGTTCTTC. Amino acid sequence: CASSVVAGGYNEQFF. The V call is TRBV9, the J call TRBJ2-1; the match to TRBD2 covers 11 bases. Germline CDR1 is SGDLS and CDR2 is YYNGEE. The CDR3 consists of 15 residues. J lost 4 bases, V lost 0 bases, and 0 bases had no gene match.

This chain uses TRBV18 with TRBJ2-7; TRBD2 agrees at 14 bases. The germline V gene has CDR1 KGHSH and CDR2 LQKENI. The CDR3 runs to 14 residues. The V and J ends lost 3 bases and 6 bases, in that order; junction bases with no gene match: 1. DNA for the CDR3: TGTGCCAGCTCACCGGGACTAGCGGGAGTCGAGCAGTACTTC. Translating gives CASSPGLAGVEQYF.

The genes are TRBV7-8 and TRBJ1-5; D perhaps matches TRBD1 (5 bases). V lost 1 base to trimming and J lost 1 base, with 11 bases between them. The length of the CDR3 is 16 residues. CDR1 and CDR2 (germline): SGHVS, FQNEAQ. This chain's CDR3 is CASSLVGGLSNQPQHF. The CDR3 DNA follows: TGTGCCAGCAGCTTAGTCGGGGGTCTAAGCAATCAGCCCCAGCATTTT.

The chain carries TRBV2 and TRBJ2-2; D unclear. The germline CDR1 and CDR2 sequences are SNHLY and FYNNEI. The CDR3 covers 13 residues. V shed 4 bases and J shed 6 bases, with 9 bases lying between them. CDR3 nucleotide sequence: TGTGCCAGCAGTGCGATCAGTCCCGGGGAGCTGTTTTTT. It codes for CASSAISPGELFF.

The V call is TRBV7-2, the J call TRBJ2-1; 9 bases agree with TRBD1. The CDR3 has 14 amino acids. The J segment lost 9 bases and the V segment lost 6 bases, leaving 9 bases of the junction unmatched. Germline V CDR1 and CDR2: SGHTA, FQGNSA. This chain's CDR3 is CASRPGQGRGEQFF. The DNA for the CDR3 is TGTGCCAGCAGACCAGGACAGGGGCGAGGTGAGCAGTTCTTC.